The 11 T cell receptor beta chains presented below share a single source sample, sequenced in a study of blood T cell repertoires in COVID-19. Assay used: immunoSEQ multiplex PCR; TCRdb lists only in-frame clones, some missing. The data contain about 71,000 clones, about four fifths of them singletons. Sequencing used peripheral blood. These receptors were taken from a man aged 65 to 85 with acute or convalescent COVID-19.

This clone occurred a few times. V gene TRBV6-2 or TRBV6-3 combines with J gene TRBJ2-5, with 8 bases that match TRBD1. V was clipped by 5 bases and J by 4 bases; unmatched bases: 12. The germline V gene has CDR1 MNHEY and CDR2 SVGEGT. The CDR3 has 16 residues. CDR3 sequence: CASSPLQGVVRETQYF. CDR3 nucleotide sequence: TGTGCCAGCAGTCCACTACAGGGGGTGGTCAGAGAGACCCAGTACTTC.

V is TRBV3-1 (or the pseudogene TRBV3-2) and J is TRBJ2-1; D is unclear. The CDR3 runs to 12 residues. Germline V lookup: CDR1 LGHDT, CDR2 YNNKEL (reference sequence). V shed 1 base and J shed 9 bases, with 7 bases lying between them. CDR3 bases: TGTGCCAGCAGCCAAGCTAGAGGTGAGCAGTTCTTC. Protein: CASSQARGEQFF.

The chain employs TRBV5-8 and TRBJ2-5; TRBD1 might be the D (6 bases). The germline CDR1 and CDR2 sequences are SGHTS and YDEGEE. Trimming pared 5 bases from V and 2 bases from J, leaving 16 bases between. The CDR3 is 15 residues long. The DNA for the CDR3 is TGTGCCAGCAGTTCAGGGGCCCTCGAACAAGAGACCCAGTACTTC. It encodes CASSSGALEQETQYF.

J is TRBJ1-2 and V is TRBV20-1; 8 bases are shared with TRBD1. Trimming took 7 bases from V and 6 from J; bases not matched to a gene: 4. The CDR3 consists of 11 residues. CDR1 is DFQATT and CDR2 is SNEGSKA in the germline V gene (reference sequence). CDR3 region: CSVGQGDGYTF. The CDR3 region has the DNA TGCAGTGTTGGACAGGGCGATGGCTACACCTTC.

The chain recombines TRBV5-1 with TRBJ2-1; 8 bases are a match to TRBD1. V was clipped by 4 bases and J by 2 bases; unmatched bases: 5. This CDR3 comprises 15 residues. Per the germline V gene, CDR1 is SGHRS and CDR2 is YFSETQ. The CDR3 nucleotides are TGCGCCAGCAGCCCCGGACAGGGAACCTACAATGAGCAGTTCTTC. Translating it yields CASSPGQGTYNEQFF.

The chain joins TRBV19 to TRBJ2-7; D is perhaps TRBD1 (6 bases). Germline V CDR1 and CDR2: LNHDA, SQIVND (reference sequence). The V gene lost 6 bases and the J gene lost 3 bases, with 15 bases spanning the gap. This CDR3 contains 14 residues. The CDR3 DNA is TGTGCCAGTAGATCTTCAGGGGCTATCTACGAGCAGTACTTC. It yields the protein CASRSSGAIYEQYF. Filled out from reference TRBV19 and TRBJ2-7, the complete variable domain reads DGGITQSPKYLFRKEGQNVTLSCEQNLNHDAMYWYRQDPGQGLRLIYYSQIVNDFQKGDIAEGYSVSREKKESFPLTVTSAQKNPTAFYLCASRSSGAIYEQYFGPGTRLTVT.

This clone has more than one count but fewer than ten. The chain combines TRBV19 with TRBJ1-4; unclear D gene. CDR3 length: 17 amino acids. CDR1 is LNHDA and CDR2 is SQIVND in the germline V gene (reference sequence). Trimming cost V 4 bases and J 0 bases, with 15 bases left between them. Written as DNA, the CDR3 is TGTGCCAGTAGTAACACTCAGGATACGGCAACTAATGAAAAACTGTTTTTT. As protein: CASSNTQDTATNEKLFF. Supplemented by reference TRBV19 and TRBJ1-4, the full variable domain reads DGGITQSPKYLFRKEGQNVTLSCEQNLNHDAMYWYRQDPGQGLRLIYYSQIVNDFQKGDIAEGYSVSREKKESFPLTVTSAQKNPTAFYLCASSNTQDTATNEKLFFGSGTQLSVL.

This chain links TRBV4-2 with TRBJ2-3, with D possibly being TRBD2 (6 bases). Germline loops: CDR1 LGHNA, CDR2 YNFKEQ. V dropped 4 bases and J dropped 0 bases, with 17 bases sitting between them. The CDR3 loop spans 17 amino acids. The CDR3 spells CASSPFQEGLSTDTQYF. The CDR3 bases are TGTGCCAGCAGCCCCTTTCAGGAGGGACTTAGCACAGATACGCAGTATTTT.

The chain has TRBV5-5 and TRBJ2-1; D possibly corresponds to TRBD2 (5 bases). This CDR3 region has 15 residues. Trimming pared 2 bases from V and 8 bases from J, leaving 17 bases between. CDR1 and CDR2 (germline): SGHKS, YYEKEE (reference sequence). CDR3 residues: CASSLERILGDEQFF. The CDR3 nucleotides are TGTGCCAGCAGCTTAGAAAGGATCTTGGGAGATGAGCAGTTCTTC.

This clone was detected a few times. CDR3 sequence: CASSLKRTVRGTEAFF. The CDR3 DNA reads TGTGCCAGCAGCTTAAAGCGTACTGTAAGGGGCACTGAAGCTTTCTTT. The genes are TRBV11-1 and TRBJ1-1; D perhaps matches TRBD1 (5 bases). Germline V CDR1 and CDR2: SGHAT, FQDESV (reference sequence). The CDR3 contains 16 residues. Trimming took 2 bases from V and 4 from J, leaving 17 bases between them.

This sequence joins TRBV30 and TRBJ1-2; D call uncertain. The V end lost 0 bases, the J end lost 4 bases, and 15 bases lay between the germline ends. The length of the CDR3 is 15 residues. Germline assignment: CDR1 GTSNPN and CDR2 SVGIG (reference sequence). The CDR3 nucleotides read TGTGCCTGGAGTGTAAGGCCGGACTCGGGCTATGGCTACACCTTC. Its protein product is CAWSVRPDSGYGYTF.